This T cell receptor (beta chain) was sequenced in a study of blood T cells in healthy people across ages. This clonotype was seen many times. Its specificity is not known. The use of a sample-barcoded 5' primer and a J-beta primer mix characterized a second PCR of about 7 to 12 cycles. One entry per CDR3 protein, called by TCRdb with MiXCR from the 5' RACE reads. The sample records about 970,000 distinct CDR3 sequences, 51% being singletons. The germline CDR1 and CDR2 sequences are MNHEY and SVGEGT. The CDR3 spans 15 residues. With 6 bases clipped from V and 4 bases from J, the junction kept 9 bases outside the gene matches. Study results and limitations: In older individuals, TCR beta diversity per million T cells was lower, falling roughly linearly with age. Versus aged donors, long-lived donors had higher diversity and more naive CD4+ cells. Correlation between TCR beta diversity and naive T cell percentage was strong.

Donors were systemically healthy Caucasian individuals from Russia aged roughly 6 to 100 years. This sequence was found in a woman aged 55-75 years in good health. Sequencing was done on a sample of blood. The rearrangement uses TRBV6-2 or TRBV6-3 and TRBJ2-1; 7 nucleotides match TRBD2. The DNA for the CDR3 is TGTGCCAGCAGGGGATCGGATAGCGGGTACAATGAGCAGTTCTTC. Protein: CASRGSDSGYNEQFF.